Included here is one TCR beta chain sequence, with context. Its cognate antigen is unknown. The data originate from a study of response to subunit inactivated influenza vaccine. Study-wide results and caveats: Authors suggested each seasonal influenza vaccination recruits few new T cells.

The CDR3 length is 13 residues. V lost 9 bases to trimming and J lost 5 bases, with 17 bases between them. MiXCR, run by TCRdb on the RT-PCR reads, gives a single entry per CDR3 protein. The data hold more than 500,000 distinct CDR3 sequences, with around 11% observed a single time. The same specimen was also included in a second study, on T cells expressing NK-cell markers. From that paper: Beta-chain TCR cDNA was generated via 5'RACE template switching with UMIs.

The gene calls are TRBV12-3 or TRBV12-4 and TRBJ2-7, with D possibly called TRBD1 or TRBD2 (5 bases each). The input for sequencing was PBMCs from blood, taken on the day of vaccination. This TCR derives from a man aged 45-65 years who received an inactivated influenza vaccine. CDR3 sequence: CASPGPRDDEQYF. The CDR3 DNA reads as TGTGCCAGTCCGGGCCCCAGGGACGACGAGCAGTACTTC.